Listed here are 20 T cell receptor beta chains from one sample, sequenced in a study of PD-1 blockade in classical Hodgkin lymphoma. Only in-frame clones appear in the TCRdb table, and some are missing; sequencing was by immunoSEQ multiplex PCR. The sample comprises 40,000 to 55,000 clones, almost 90% of which are singletons, and about 8.9% rests with the top ten. Autologous stem cell transplantation was followed by relapse in every patient, and brentuximab vedotin exposure varied. Sequenced here: peripheral blood mononuclear cells (PBMCs), sampled at baseline. The receptors here all came from a human donor with classical Hodgkin lymphoma.

In its sample, this clone was seen once. The CDR3 region has the DNA TGTGCCAGCAGTAAACCCGGACAGGGGAGGGAAAAACTGTTTTTT. Translating it yields CASSKPGQGREKLFF. This chain joins TRBV25-1 and TRBJ1-4; 9 bases agree with TRBD1. CDR1 and CDR2 from the germline V gene are MGHDK and SYGVNS. CDR3 length: 15 residues. After removal of 5 bases from V and 8 bases from J, the junction contained 9 bases not matched to a gene.

This sequence joins TRBV13 and TRBJ2-3, with 8 bases lining up with TRBD2. With V trimmed by 0 bases and J by 4 bases, 9 bases remained unmatched. CDR1 is PRHDT, CDR2 FYEKMQ, per germline (reference sequence). The CDR3 spans 17 residues. CDR3 nucleotides: TGTGCCAGCAGCTTAGGCCTTGGCGGCGGGGGGTCAGATACGCAGTATTTT. Protein sequence: CASSLGLGGGGSDTQYF. Complete variable domain (other parts from reference TRBV13 and TRBJ2-3): AAGVIQSPRHLIKEKRETATLKCYPIPRHDTVYWYQQGPGQDPQFLISFYEKMQSDKGSIPDRFSAQQFSDYHSELNMSSLELGDSALYFCASSLGLGGGGSDTQYFGPGTRLTVL.

The table lists this clone with a few counts. CDR3 region: CASSEPTGVAGELFF. The CDR3 nucleotides read TGTGCCAGCAGTGAGCCGACAGGGGTGGCCGGGGAGCTGTTTTTT. The gene calls are TRBV2 and TRBJ2-2; 8 bases are a match to TRBD1. Per the germline V gene, CDR1 is SNHLY and CDR2 is FYNNEI. The CDR3 is 15 residues long. The trim removed 3 bases at V and 6 bases at J, leaving 6 bases unmatched. The complete variable domain, with remaining parts taken from reference TRBV2 and TRBJ2-2, reads EPEVTQTPSHQVTQMGQEVILRCVPISNHLYFYWYRQILGQKVEFLVSFYNNEISEKSEIFDDQFSVERPDGSNFTLKIRSTKLEDSAMYFCASSEPTGVAGELFFGEGSRLTVL.

This chain links TRBV6-6 with TRBJ1-2; 12 positions agree with TRBD1. Germline loops: CDR1 MNHNY, CDR2 SVGAGI (reference sequence). This CDR3 contains 16 residues. J was trimmed by 8 bases and V by 5 bases; bases with no gene match: 12. The CDR3, as DNA: TGTGCCAGCAGTCCCTTCGTGGGACAGGGGGCCGGGGGCTACACCTTC. This sequence encodes CASSPFVGQGAGGYTF.

The J gene is TRBJ2-1, the V gene TRBV19; perhaps TRBD2 as D (6 bases). The length of the CDR3 is 14 residues. The germline V gene encodes CDR1 LNHDA and CDR2 SQIVND (reference sequence). The V end lost 5 bases, the J end lost 4 bases, and 12 bases lay between the germline ends. CDR3 in DNA: TGTGCCAGTAGTCAGTCGGGAGTTTACAATGAGCAGTTCTTC. The encoded protein is CASSQSGVYNEQFF.

The rearrangement links TRBV20-1 to TRBJ1-2; the match to TRBD1 covers 7 bases. The CDR3 length is 10 residues. J gave up 8 bases and V 4 bases, and 1 base lay outside the gene matches. Germline V gives CDR1 DFQATT, CDR2 SNEGSKA (reference sequence). In nucleotides, the CDR3 is TGCAGTGCTAACAGGGGCGGCTACACCTTC. Residues: CSANRGGYTF.

The chain combines TRBV28 with TRBJ1-6; D is ambiguous. Trimming removed 4 bases at V and 2 bases at J, with 9 bases between. The CDR3 is 15 amino acids. CDR1 MDHEN and CDR2 SYDVKM come from the germline V gene. CDR3 in amino acids: CASSSLNTYNSPLHF. CDR3 bases: TGTGCCAGCAGTTCACTAAATACCTATAATTCACCCCTCCACTTT.

The chain has TRBV29-1 and TRBJ2-7, with 8 bases that match TRBD1. With 7 bases clipped from V and 2 bases from J, the junction kept 4 bases outside the gene matches. This CDR3 spans 12 amino acids. Germline CDR1 reads SQVTM; CDR2 reads ANQGSEA. CDR3 sequence: CSARDRPYEQYF. As DNA, the CDR3 is TGCAGCGCCCGGGACAGGCCCTACGAGCAGTACTTC.

The V gene is TRBV5-1, the J gene TRBJ1-2; D is uncertain. Germline V CDR1 and CDR2: SGHRS, YFSETQ. CDR3 length: 14 amino acids. Trimming took off 0 bases at V and 5 bases at J, with 11 bases between the two ends. CDR3 loop: CASSLDRSGYGYTF. CDR3 nucleotides: TGCGCCAGCAGCTTGGACAGATCGGGGTATGGCTACACCTTC.

V is TRBV5-4 and J is TRBJ1-1, with 7 bases that match TRBD1. With 5 bases clipped from V and 3 bases from J, the junction kept 4 bases outside the gene matches. Per the germline V gene, CDR1 is SGHNT and CDR2 is YYREEE (reference sequence). The CDR3 length is 13 residues. The CDR3 spells CASRDTGDTEAFF. In nucleotides, the CDR3 is TGTGCCAGCAGGGATACAGGGGACACTGAAGCTTTCTTT.

The chain couples TRBV5-1 to TRBJ2-7, with 9 bases aligning to TRBD1. V lost 2 bases and J lost 5; bases outside the gene matches: 5. This CDR3 contains 14 residues. Germline lookup yields CDR1 SGHRS and CDR2 YFSETQ. The CDR3 DNA reads as TGCGCCAGCAGCTTAGGGGACAGGGTCCACGAGCAGTACTTC. This sequence encodes CASSLGDRVHEQYF.

The chain employs TRBV7-2 and TRBJ2-1; tentative D call: TRBD1 (5 bases). Trimming removed 5 bases at V and 9 bases at J, with 11 bases between. Germline V gene lookup returns CDR1 SGHTA and CDR2 FQGNSA. The CDR3 spans 12 residues. Here the CDR3 reads CASSAGAVEQFF. The DNA for the CDR3 is TGTGCCAGCAGCGCTGGGGCGGTTGAGCAGTTCTTC.

In nucleotides, the CDR3 is TGCGCCAGCAGCCCCGGGGGGACTGAAGCTTTCTTT. It is translated as CASSPGGTEAFF. The chain has TRBV5-1 and TRBJ1-1; the D gene is possibly TRBD1 (5 bases). The germline V gene encodes CDR1 SGHRS and CDR2 YFSETQ. The CDR3 consists of 12 residues. V was trimmed by 4 bases and J by 5 bases, leaving 9 bases between them.

The J gene is TRBJ2-7, the V gene TRBV7-9; no clear D. The ends were cut back, 4 bases at V and 4 bases at J, with 11 bases in the middle. This CDR3 is built from 13 residues. CDR1 and CDR2 (germline): SEHNR, FQNEAQ (reference sequence). CDR3 residues: CASSSPTRYEQYF. The CDR3 DNA follows: TGTGCCAGCAGCTCGCCAACAAGGTACGAGCAGTACTTC.

J is TRBJ2-3 and V is TRBV27; 8 positions agree with TRBD2. Germline V gene sequence: CDR1 MNHEY, CDR2 SMNVEV (reference sequence). V was pared by 5 bases and J by 0 bases, with 4 bases of the junction left unmatched. This CDR3 spans 15 amino acids. The CDR3 DNA follows: TGTGCCAGCAGTACAGTAGCGGGAAGCACAGATACGCAGTATTTT. Amino acid sequence: CASSTVAGSTDTQYF.

The chain uses TRBV19 and TRBJ2-5; unclear D gene. CDR1 is LNHDA and CDR2 is SQIVND in the germline V gene (reference sequence). The CDR3 sequence is 14 residues long. Trimming left V 6 bases short and J 7 bases short, with 18 bases between. CDR3 DNA: TGTGCCAGTAGGAAAACGGGCAGTACCCTGACCCAGTACTTC. Translated, it gives CASRKTGSTLTQYF. The entire variable domain, with the rest obtained from reference TRBV19 and TRBJ2-5, is as follows: DGGITQSPKYLFRKEGQNVTLSCEQNLNHDAMYWYRQDPGQGLRLIYYSQIVNDFQKGDIAEGYSVSREKKESFPLTVTSAQKNPTAFYLCASRKTGSTLTQYFGPGTRLLVL.

The chain uses TRBV27 and TRBJ1-2; 7 bases line up with TRBD1. This CDR3 is 14 amino acids long. Germline CDR1 MNHEY, CDR2 SMNVEV (reference sequence). J gave up 4 bases and V 4 bases, and 6 bases lay outside the gene matches. The CDR3 reads CASSSNRGTYGYTF. The CDR3 region has the DNA TGTGCCAGCAGTTCAAACAGGGGAACCTATGGCTACACCTTC.

V gene TRBV6-5 combines with J gene TRBJ2-7, with unresolved D. CDR1 is MNHEY and CDR2 is SVGAGI in the germline V gene. The germline V and J ends were trimmed by 2 bases and 5 bases, with 4 bases remaining between them. CDR3 length: 11 residues. CDR3 in amino acids: CASSYGDEQYF. The CDR3 bases are TGTGCCAGCAGTTACGGGGACGAGCAGTACTTC.

This chain uses TRBV19 with TRBJ2-5; D might be TRBD1 or TRBD2, each matching 5 bases. Germline loops: CDR1 LNHDA, CDR2 SQIVND (reference sequence). The CDR3 contains 15 residues. The V end was cut by 10 bases, the J end by 0 bases, with 18 bases between. CDR3 bases: TGTGCCACCGGGACGGGTTCAGGTTACCAAGAGACCCAGTACTTC. Protein: CATGTGSGYQETQYF.

This sequence joins TRBV11-1 and TRBJ2-5, with TRBD2 as a possible D gene (6 bases). Germline V CDR1 and CDR2: SGHAT, FQDESV (reference sequence). The length of the CDR3 is 15 residues. V dropped 2 bases and J dropped 2 bases, with 12 bases sitting between them. The CDR3 region is CASSLRVEGQETQYF. The CDR3 DNA reads as TGTGCCAGCAGCTTACGAGTGGAGGGACAAGAGACCCAGTACTTC.